This is a list of T cell receptor beta chains from one sample in a study of blood T cell repertoires in COVID-19. Sequencing was performed with immunoSEQ multiplex PCR; in TCRdb, only in-frame clones are kept and a portion is missing. This table holds approximately 290,000 clones, almost 90% found once. Source material: PBMCs or T cells enriched from blood (not recorded which). These receptors all come from a woman aged 18 to 35 with acute COVID-19. Both conserved end residues are part of each CDR3. D genes are given only for firm matches. Expanded clones are given a class, and other clones once, few, many or no size at all.

>TRBV5-1|TRBD1|17|TRBJ2-2|few
TGCGCCAGCAGCTTGGCCTCTACAGGGGCGAACACCGGGGAGCTGTTTTTT
CASSLASTGANTGELFF
>TRBV7-3|-|15|TRBJ2-5|-
TGTGCCAGCAGCTTTATCGGGAGTATAGGAGAGACCCAGTACTTC
CASSFIGSIGETQYF
>TRBV2|TRBD1|14|TRBJ1-2|few
TGTGCCAGCAGTCCGAGGACAGGCGACTATGGCTACACCTTC
CASSPRTGDYGYTF
>TRBV6-6|TRBD1|15|TRBJ2-7|-
TGTGCCAGCAGCTTGACAGGGGCGTTCTCCTACGAGCAGTACTTC
CASSLTGAFSYEQYF
>TRBV3-1/TRBV3-2|-|15|TRBJ1-5|-
TGTGCCAGCAGCCCCGGGGTGATGCGCAATCAGCCCCAGCATTTT
CASSPGVMRNQPQHF
>TRBV4-2|TRBD2|17|TRBJ2-1|-
TGTGCCAGCAGCCACCCCCCGGGACTAGCGGGAGAGGGTGAGCAGTTCTTC
CASSHPPGLAGEGEQFF
>TRBV7-3|TRBD1|17|TRBJ1-1|-
TGTGCCAGCAGCTTAGGGACACAACAGGGGCCGAACACTGAAGCTTTCTTT
CASSLGTQQGPNTEAFF
>TRBV2|-|12|TRBJ1-5|-
TGTGCCAGCAGACAGGGCCGTCAGCCCCAGCATTTT
CASRQGRQPQHF
>TRBV5-5|TRBD2|16|TRBJ2-3|-
TGTGCCAGCAGCTCCCTAGCGGGAGTAAACACAGATACGCAGTATTTT
CASSSLAGVNTDTQYF
>TRBV10-3|-|15|TRBJ1-4|-
TGTGCCATCAGTGAGTCGACTACGGAGAATGAAAAACTGTTTTTT
CAISESTTENEKLFF
>TRBV29-1|-|14|TRBJ1-5|-
TGCAGCGTCCAACTCAGGGATAGCAATCAGCCCCAGCATTTT
CSVQLRDSNQPQHF
>TRBV25-1|TRBD2|15|TRBJ2-7|-
TGTGCCAGCAGTGAAGCTAGCGGGCCTTCCTACGAGCAGTACTTC
CASSEASGPSYEQYF
>TRBV28|-|14|TRBJ2-5|-
TGTGCCAGCACCCCGGCGGCTTTTCAAGAGACCCAGTACTTC
CASTPAAFQETQYF
>TRBV6-5|-|15|TRBJ1-6|-
TGTGCCAGCAGCCCCATCCTAGGGTCGCGGGCACCCCTCCACTTT
CASSPILGSRAPLHF
>TRBV30|-|13|TRBJ2-3|-
TGTGCCTGGAGTGGGACAGGCACAGATACGCAGTATTTT
CAWSGTGTDTQYF
>TRBV30|-|12|TRBJ1-5|-
TGTGCCTGGAGTAACGGGAATCAGCCCCAGCATTTT
CAWSNGNQPQHF
>TRBV7-2|TRBD2|15|TRBJ2-7|-
TGTGCCAGCAGGGCTAGCGGGGACCCCCTCTACGAGCAGTACTTC
CASRASGDPLYEQYF
>TRBV19|TRBD1|14|TRBJ1-6|few
TGTGCCAGTAGTCCCCGGGACAGGAATTCACCCCTCCACTTT
CASSPRDRNSPLHF
>TRBV7-9|-|13|TRBJ2-7|once
TGTGCCAGCAGCTTTTCGGGGGTCGGCGAGCAGTACTTC
CASSFSGVGEQYF
>TRBV9|TRBD1|14|TRBJ2-2|-
TGTGCCAGCAGCGTAGTGGGACAGCCCGGGGAGCTGTTTTTT
CASSVVGQPGELFF
>TRBV6-5|-|14|TRBJ1-5|-
TGTGCCAGCAGTCCTCAGAAGATCAATCAGCCCCAGCATTTT
CASSPQKINQPQHF